This T cell receptor (beta chain) was identified during a study of shared clonotypes between healthy human individuals. The data were produced by immunoSEQ multiplex PCR, yet TCRdb's version contains in-frame clones alone and is incomplete. This repertoire shows 450,000 to 700,000 clones, 95% to 96% found once; its top ten account for 0.11%. CDR1 SGHVS and CDR2 FNYEAQ come from the germline V gene. The germline V and J ends were trimmed by 2 bases and 8 bases, with 25 bases remaining between them. The CDR3 is made up of 18 amino acids. A remark on this clone: The antigen is unknown.

Study-level findings and limits: The study sampled only blood, and tissue repertoires likely differ. With several donors compared, approximately 5.5% of naive CD4 clonotypes were shared.

CD8 cells classed as naive were CD45RO-negative and positively selected for CCR7, excluding terminally differentiated effector memory CD45RA+ cells. The TCR sequence derives from a young woman in good health. The specimen sequenced was naive CD8+ T cells sorted from blood. This chain links TRBV7-6 with TRBJ2-1, with D possibly called TRBD1 or TRBD2 (5 bases each). The CDR3 DNA reads as TGTGCCAGCAGCTTAAGGAGAGGGGACCCGGGAACTGGCGATGAGCAGTTCTTC. Translation gives CASSLRRGDPGTGDEQFF.